This passage covers 11 T cell receptor beta chains from one sample sequenced in a study of metastatic and nonmetastatic thyroid tumors. The entire patient cohort was treatment-naive prior to thyroid surgery. TCRdb re-called the PCR reads through MiXCR. The sample includes about 70,000 clones, 15% to 20% seen only once; the top ten take roughly 13%. The specimen was blood. The receptors originated from a female donor with papillary thyroid cancer or a benign thyroid nodule (not recorded which). Some clones in this sample may be carry-over from other donors' samples.

This clone was counted at least ten times. This rearrangement joins TRBV28 to TRBJ2-7; the D gene is possibly TRBD2 (6 bases). This CDR3 spans 15 amino acids. Germline CDR1 reads MDHEN; CDR2 reads SYDVKM. The V gene lost 3 bases and the J gene lost 0 bases, with 12 bases spanning the gap. The CDR3 protein is CASSFSIAVSYEQYF. DNA of the CDR3: TGTGCCAGCAGTTTTTCAATAGCGGTCTCCTACGAGCAGTACTTC.

This clone was recorded many times. CDR3 in DNA: TGTGCCAGCAGTGCGGGACAGAACACCGGGGAGCTGTTTTTT. The encoded protein is CASSAGQNTGELFF. The rearrangement joins TRBV27 to TRBJ2-2; perhaps D is TRBD1 or TRBD2 (6 bases each). Germline assignment: CDR1 MNHEY and CDR2 SMNVEV (reference sequence). This CDR3 contains 14 residues. V lost 5 bases, J lost 1 base, and 8 bases lay in between.

V usage is TRBV11-2 and J usage is TRBJ2-7; D is uncertain. This CDR3 comprises 13 residues. Germline V gives CDR1 SGHAT, CDR2 FQNNGV. V was pared by 1 base and J by 1 base, with 5 bases between. CDR3: CASSLVRSYEQYF. CDR3 coding DNA: TGTGCCAGCAGCTTAGTACGGTCCTACGAGCAGTACTTC.

This clone has ten or more counts. This sequence joins TRBV14 and TRBJ1-2; D is unclear. This CDR3 is 14 amino acids long. With 2 bases removed from V and 4 bases from J, the gap between germline ends came to 11 bases. From germline, CDR1 is SGHDN and CDR2 FVKESK. The CDR3 sequence: CASSQYRGPYGYTF. The CDR3 DNA sequence: TGTGCCAGCAGCCAATATAGAGGGCCCTATGGCTACACCTTC.

This clone showed up just a few times. At one boundary the junction diverges from the germline segment, which might be a read error. V gene TRBV5-1 combines with J gene TRBJ2-6, with D unresolved. Germline V gives CDR1 SGHRS, CDR2 YFSETQ. The CDR3 spans 8 residues. CDR3 in DNA: TGCGCCAGCAGCTTGGAACCTTTC. It translates to CASSLEPF. Looking up the rest from reference TRBV5-1 and TRBJ2-6 gives the full variable domain: KAGVTQTPRYLIKTRGQQVTLSCSPISGHRSVSWYQQTPGQGLQFLFEYFSETQRNKGNFPGRFSGRQFSNSRSEMNVSTLELGDSALYLCASSLEPFGAGSRLTVL.

This clone was observed a handful of times. This sequence joins TRBV7-9 and TRBJ2-2; D possibly corresponds to TRBD1 (6 bases). This CDR3 spans 15 amino acids. Germline values: CDR1 SEHNR, CDR2 FQNEAQ (reference sequence). V was clipped by 4 bases and J by 7 bases, with 16 bases between them. CDR3 in DNA: TGTGCCAGCAGCTCGCTTAAGGGGGAGCTCGGGGAGCTGTTTTTT. Translating it yields CASSSLKGELGELFF.

This clone was counted between two and nine times. This sequence joins TRBV30 and TRBJ1-2; D is undetermined. Germline loops: CDR1 GTSNPN, CDR2 SVGIG (reference sequence). Trimming removed 7 bases from V and 4 bases from J, with 16 bases in between. The CDR3 is 13 amino acids. The CDR3 sequence: CAFRRAGAYGYTF. The CDR3 nucleotides read TGTGCCTTCCGGAGGGCGGGCGCCTATGGCTACACCTTC.

This clone was detected a few times. V and J are TRBV6-1 and TRBJ1-6, with D perhaps matching TRBD1 (6 bases). CDR1 is MNHNS and CDR2 is SASEGT in the germline V gene. The ends were cut back, 2 bases at V and 0 bases at J, with 11 bases in the middle. The CDR3 is made up of 17 amino acids. The CDR3 DNA reads as TGTGCCAGCAGTGAAACAGGGTGGCGCTCCTATAATTCACCCCTCCACTTT. The encoded protein is CASSETGWRSYNSPLHF.

This clone was picked up many times. This chain joins TRBV5-1 and TRBJ2-5; D is possibly TRBD1 or TRBD2 (5 bases each). There are 14 residues in the CDR3. Germline V CDR1 and CDR2: SGHRS, YFSETQ. V was cut by 0 bases and J by 5 bases, with 11 bases left in between. The CDR3 spells CASSLGRGGETQYF. The CDR3 coding sequence is TGCGCCAGCAGCTTGGGAAGGGGCGGGGAGACCCAGTACTTC. The whole variable domain, remainder taken from reference TRBV5-1 and TRBJ2-5, is KAGVTQTPRYLIKTRGQQVTLSCSPISGHRSVSWYQQTPGQGLQFLFEYFSETQRNKGNFPGRFSGRQFSNSRSEMNVSTLELGDSALYLCASSLGRGGETQYFGPGTRLLVL.

Of note for this clone: A much more abundant neighbour one base away suggests this may be a read error. This CDR3 reads CASSTEGAEAFF. The CDR3 bases are TGTGCCAGTAGTACGGAGGGCGCCGAAGCTTTCTTT. The rearrangement uses TRBV19 and TRBJ1-1; D remains ambiguous. CDR1 is LNHDA and CDR2 is SQIVND in the germline V gene (reference sequence). V shed 4 bases and J shed 8 bases, with 11 bases lying between them. The CDR3 consists of 12 residues.

This clone was seen many times. V and J are TRBV28 and TRBJ2-7; D unclear. Germline V gene data show CDR1 as MDHEN and CDR2 as SYDVKM. The CDR3 is 11 amino acids. The V and J ends lost 2 bases and 7 bases respectively, with 6 bases between them. The CDR3 is CASSLGLEQYF. The CDR3 nucleotides are TGTGCCAGCAGTTTAGGCTTGGAGCAGTACTTC.